The rows below give T cell receptor beta chains drawn from one sample of a study of blood T cell repertoires in COVID-19. Libraries were prepared by immunoSEQ multiplex PCR; TCRdb keeps only in-frame clonotypes and omits some of them. The data contain roughly 320,000 clones, 65% to 90% of them singletons. Material for sequencing was peripheral blood. All receptors come from a human donor in a cohort sampled during active COVID-19. The CDR3 runs from the conserved cysteine through the conserved F or W. The D gene is left open where the match is weak. Part of the rows lack a size; the others show once, few, many or a class for expanded clones.

D | J | size | V | CDR3 | DNA
TRBD2 | TRBJ2-6 | . | TRBV19 | CASSSSGGAVRANVLTF | TGTGCCAGTAGTAGTAGCGGGGGGGCCGTTAGGGCCAACGTCCTGACTTTC
TRBD1 | TRBJ2-7 | . | TRBV24-1 | CATSLGQTSEQYF | TGTGCCACCAGTTTGGGACAGACTTCCGAGCAGTACTTC
. | TRBJ1-2 | . | TRBV2 | CASSELTGTYGYTF | TGTGCCAGCAGTGAACTTACAGGCACTTATGGCTACACCTTC
. | TRBJ1-5 | . | TRBV19 | CASSIPHTAGNQPQHF | TGTGCCAGTAGTATACCCCACACGGCGGGCAATCAGCCCCAGCATTTT
TRBD1 | TRBJ1-5 | . | TRBV24-1 | CATSVGPRQGSGYSNQPQHF | TGTGCCACCAGTGTGGGCCCCCGACAGGGATCGGGTTATAGCAATCAGCCCCAGCATTTT
. | TRBJ2-1 | . | TRBV6-6 | CASSYGAGNEQFF | TGTGCCAGCAGTTACGGAGCGGGCAATGAGCAGTTCTTC
TRBD1 | TRBJ1-2 | . | TRBV2 | CASSARWDRSLGYTF | TGTGCCAGCAGTGCTAGGTGGGACAGGTCTCTTGGCTACACCTTC
TRBD1 | TRBJ2-2 | . | TRBV5-1 | CASSLQGGNTGELFF | TGCGCCAGCAGCTTACAGGGGGGAAACACCGGGGAGCTGTTTTTT
. | TRBJ1-4 | . | TRBV7-9 | CASSYRGYNEKLFF | TGTGCCAGCAGCTATAGGGGATACAATGAAAAACTGTTTTTT
TRBD1 | TRBJ2-3 | once | TRBV29-1 | CSVRQGEGTTDTQYF | TGCAGCGTGCGACAGGGTGAAGGGACCACAGATACGCAGTATTTT
. | TRBJ2-7 | . | TRBV28 | CASSGLYEQYF | TGTGCCAGCAGCGGACTGTACGAGCAGTACTTC
TRBD1 | TRBJ2-5 | . | TRBV12-3/TRBV12-4 | CASSSGQAETQYF | TGTGCCAGCAGTTCGGGACAGGCGGAGACCCAGTACTTC
. | TRBJ1-5 | . | TRBV20-1 | CSAGRGEPQHF | TGCAGTGCCGGGCGGGGGGAGCCCCAGCATTTT
TRBD2 | TRBJ2-1 | . | TRBV19 | CASTQLAGESNEQFF | TGTGCCAGTACTCAGCTAGCGGGGGAAAGCAATGAGCAGTTCTTC
. | TRBJ2-7 | . | TRBV7-3 | CASTHKTHRGGYEQYF | TGTGCCAGCACACATAAAACCCACAGGGGGGGTTACGAGCAGTACTTC
TRBD2 | TRBJ2-7 | . | TRBV25-1 | CASSQRLAGNEQYF | TGTGCCAGCAGTCAGAGGCTAGCGGGGAACGAGCAGTACTTC
. | TRBJ1-4 | . | TRBV9 | CASSVGEGDEKLFF | TGTGCCAGCAGCGTAGGGGAGGGGGATGAAAAACTGTTTTTT
TRBD1 | TRBJ1-5 | . | TRBV5-5 | CASSFRGLGQPQHF | TGTGCCAGCAGCTTCAGGGGGCTTGGGCAGCCCCAGCATTTT
TRBD1 | TRBJ2-7 | . | TRBV5-6 | CASSLLATGDEQYF | TGTGCCAGCAGCTTGTTGGCAACAGGGGACGAGCAGTACTTC
TRBD1 | TRBJ1-2 | . | TRBV30 | CALRGQGGFDYGYTF | TGTGCCCTGCGGGGACAGGGGGGTTTTGACTATGGCTACACCTTC
. | TRBJ2-1 | . | TRBV7-9 | CASSLDRVNEQFF | TGTGCCAGCAGCTTAGACAGGGTAAATGAGCAGTTCTTC
TRBD2 | TRBJ2-2 | . | TRBV7-9 | CASSRRGLAGANTGELFF | TGTGCCAGCAGCCGTCGGGGACTAGCGGGGGCTAACACCGGGGAGCTGTTTTTT
. | TRBJ2-7 | . | TRBV2 | CASILGESYEQYF | TGTGCCAGCATTCTTGGGGAGTCCTACGAGCAGTACTTC
TRBD1 | TRBJ1-6 | . | TRBV30 | CAWSGRQGANSPLHF | TGTGCCTGGAGTGGGCGACAGGGCGCTAATTCACCCCTCCACTTT
. | TRBJ1-1 | . | TRBV6-5 | CASQKGDLMNTEAFF | TGTGCCAGCCAAAAGGGAGACTTAATGAACACTGAAGCTTTCTTT
. | TRBJ2-7 | . | TRBV12-3/TRBV12-4 | CASRRPGAQEQYF | TGTGCCAGTCGTCGTCCAGGGGCGCAAGAGCAGTACTTC
TRBD2 | TRBJ2-1 | . | TRBV7-9 | CASSTTSGGSEQFF | TGTGCCAGCAGCACAACTAGCGGGGGTAGTGAGCAGTTCTTC
TRBD1 | TRBJ1-2 | . | TRBV6-5 | CASSYTGQGANYGYTF | TGTGCCAGCAGTTACACGGGACAGGGGGCTAACTATGGCTACACCTTC
. | TRBJ1-2 | . | TRBV21-1 | CASSVRGGGYTF | TGTGCCAGCAGCGTACGGGGGGGAGGCTACACCTTC
. | TRBJ1-5 | once | TRBV12-3/TRBV12-4 | CASSYRRDQPQHF | TGTGCCAGCAGTTACAGGAGGGATCAGCCCCAGCATTTT
TRBD1 | TRBJ1-5 | . | TRBV2 | CASSNRGNNQPQHF | TGTGCCAGCAGCAACAGGGGAAACAATCAGCCCCAGCATTTT
. | TRBJ2-1 | . | TRBV2 | CASNRGWGVQFF | TGTGCCAGCAACCGAGGATGGGGAGTCCAGTTCTTC
TRBD1 | TRBJ1-1 | . | TRBV2 | CASRTGENIGNTEAFF | TGTGCCAGCAGGACAGGGGAAAATATCGGGAACACTGAAGCTTTCTTT
TRBD1 | TRBJ2-1 | . | TRBV18 | CASSPQGAWEQFF | TGTGCCAGCTCACCACAGGGGGCATGGGAGCAGTTCTTC
. | TRBJ2-7 | . | TRBV13 | CASSPKRNYGEQYF | TGTGCCAGCAGCCCAAAGAGGAACTACGGCGAGCAGTACTTC
TRBD1 | TRBJ2-7 | . | TRBV24-1 | CATSGAGGTYEQYF | TGTGCCACCAGTGGGGCAGGGGGTACCTACGAGCAGTACTTC
TRBD2 | TRBJ2-5 | . | TRBV2 | CASSETAGGFRGYF | TGTGCCAGCAGTGAGACAGCGGGGGGCTTCCGGGGGTACTTC
. | TRBJ2-7 | . | TRBV7-9 | CASSTRDTYEQYF | TGTGCCAGCAGCACCCGGGACACCTACGAGCAGTACTTC
TRBD1 | TRBJ2-7 | . | TRBV3-1/TRBV3-2 | CASSPGTGLYEQYF | TGTGCCAGCAGCCCGGGGACAGGGTTGTACGAGCAGTACTTC
. | TRBJ1-2 | . | TRBV12-3/TRBV12-4 | CASSSRVGYGYTF | TGTGCCAGCAGTTCCAGGGTTGGGTATGGCTACACCTTC
TRBD1 | TRBJ2-7 | few | TRBV27 | CASSTTQGAGYEQYF | TGTGCCAGCAGTACGACACAGGGGGCTGGTTACGAGCAGTACTTC
TRBD1 | TRBJ2-7 | . | TRBV7-3 | CASSIGQGPYEQYF | TGTGCCAGCAGCATCGGACAGGGCCCGTACGAGCAGTACTTC
. | TRBJ1-2 | . | TRBV5-1 | CASSKAGGGETYGYTF | TGCGCCAGCAGCAAGGCGGGGGGGGGCGAAACGTATGGCTACACCTTC
TRBD1 | TRBJ1-3 | . | TRBV5-1 | CASSVGTDALGNTIYF | TGCGCCAGCAGCGTGGGGACAGACGCTCTTGGAAACACCATATATTTT
. | TRBJ2-1 | . | TRBV5-1 | CASSTTPADEQFF | TGCGCCAGCAGCACCACCCCTGCGGATGAGCAGTTCTTC
. | TRBJ1-1 | . | TRBV3-1/TRBV3-2 | CASSPDLTKGAFF | TGTGCCAGCAGCCCCGACCTGACGAAGGGGGCTTTCTTT
. | TRBJ1-1 | . | TRBV19 | CASSSPAGTTNTEAFF | TGTGCCAGTAGCAGCCCCGCCGGGACAACGAACACTGAAGCTTTCTTT
TRBD1 | TRBJ2-3 | once | TRBV5-6 | CASSAKGQGRPDTQYF | TGTGCCAGCAGCGCAAAGGGACAGGGGAGGCCAGATACGCAGTATTTT
TRBD2 | TRBJ2-5 | . | TRBV10-3 | CATALAGGKQETQYF | TGTGCCACGGCTCTAGCGGGGGGAAAGCAAGAGACCCAGTACTTC
. | TRBJ2-3 | . | TRBV18 | CASSLPQNAQYF | TGTGCCAGCTCACTTCCCCAAAATGCGCAGTATTTT
TRBD1 | TRBJ2-7 | . | TRBV7-9 | CASSPRDRVNEQYF | TGTGCCAGCAGCCCCCGGGACAGAGTCAACGAGCAGTACTTC
. | TRBJ1-3 | . | TRBV6-1 | CASSDQGVAGNTIYF | TGTGCCAGCAGTGATCAGGGTGTCGCTGGAAACACCATATATTTT
. | TRBJ1-1 | . | TRBV5-1 | CASSLDPGLPTEAFF | TGCGCCAGCAGCTTGGATCCGGGTCTTCCCACTGAAGCTTTCTTT
. | TRBJ2-7 | . | TRBV30 | CAWSAGSYEQYF | TGTGCCTGGAGTGCCGGGAGTTACGAGCAGTACTTC
. | TRBJ1-4 | . | TRBV30 | CAWADRRFLLKLFF | TGTGCCTGGGCCGACAGACGCTTCCTCTTAAAACTGTTTTTT
. | TRBJ1-5 | . | TRBV24-1 | CATSDRGVGNQPQHF | TGTGCCACCAGTGATCGGGGGGTCGGCAATCAGCCCCAGCATTTT
TRBD2 | TRBJ2-1 | . | TRBV15 | CATSRDRRGGLNEQFF | TGTGCCACCAGCAGAGATAGACGGGGGGGCCTCAATGAGCAGTTCTTC